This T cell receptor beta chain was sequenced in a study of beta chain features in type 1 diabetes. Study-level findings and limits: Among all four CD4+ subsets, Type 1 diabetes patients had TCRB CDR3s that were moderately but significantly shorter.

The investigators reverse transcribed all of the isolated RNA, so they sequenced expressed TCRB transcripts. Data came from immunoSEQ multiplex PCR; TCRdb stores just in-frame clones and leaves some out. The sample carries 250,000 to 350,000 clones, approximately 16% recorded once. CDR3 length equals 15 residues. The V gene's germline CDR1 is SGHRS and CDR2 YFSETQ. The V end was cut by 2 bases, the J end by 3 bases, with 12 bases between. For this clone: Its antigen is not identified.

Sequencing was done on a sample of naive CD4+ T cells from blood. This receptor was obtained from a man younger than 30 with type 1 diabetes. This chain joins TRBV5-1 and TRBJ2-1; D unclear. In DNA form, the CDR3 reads TGCGCCAGCAGCTTAACTGGAGATGGCTACAATGAGCAGTTCTTC. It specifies CASSLTGDGYNEQFF.